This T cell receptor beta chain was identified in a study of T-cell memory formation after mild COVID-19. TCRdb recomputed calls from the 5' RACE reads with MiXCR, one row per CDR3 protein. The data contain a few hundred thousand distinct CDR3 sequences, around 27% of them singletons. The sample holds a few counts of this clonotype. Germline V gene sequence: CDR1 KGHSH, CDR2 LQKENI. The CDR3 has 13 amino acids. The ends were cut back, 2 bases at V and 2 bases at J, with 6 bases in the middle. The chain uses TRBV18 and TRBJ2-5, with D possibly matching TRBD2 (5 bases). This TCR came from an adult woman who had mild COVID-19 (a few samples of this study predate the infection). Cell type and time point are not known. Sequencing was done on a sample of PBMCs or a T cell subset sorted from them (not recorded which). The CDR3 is CASSPGEQETQYF. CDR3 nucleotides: TGTGCCAGCTCACCAGGGGAGCAAGAGACCCAGTACTTC.